This T cell receptor (beta chain) is drawn from a study of a mutant IDH1 vaccine in newly diagnosed glioma. Regarding time point: baseline, week 1 (first vaccination visit). Treatment of the sample: pre-vaccination baseline after standard-of-care therapy. The CDR3 extends over 16 amino acids. The V segment lost 3 bases and the J segment 2 bases; nucleotides outside the gene matches: 6. Germline CDR1 and CDR2: SEHNR and FQNEAQ (reference sequence). Only in-frame clones appear in the TCRdb table, and some are missing; sequencing was by immunoSEQ multiplex PCR. The sample records about 46,000 clones, 86% being singletons.

This clonotype was sampled from a middle-aged man with glioma. V is TRBV7-9 and J is TRBJ2-1, with 8 bases aligning to TRBD2. The starting material was PBMCs, obtained from a glioma patient treated with radiotherapy, temozolomide or both. CDR3 sequence: CASSFGGATPYNEQFF. As DNA, the CDR3 is TGTGCCAGCAGCTTCGGGGGGGCAACCCCCTACAATGAGCAGTTCTTC.